The entry below gives a single T cell receptor (beta chain) sequence along with its context. The source of the sample is a study of OX40 agonist ivuxolimab in advanced cancers. Study information: There were three patients with partial responses, one having hepatocellular carcinoma and two cutaneous melanoma.

Germline CDR1 reads KGHSH; CDR2 reads LQKENI. V gave up 3 bases and J gave up 1 base, with 4 bases separating them. The CDR3 contains 14 residues. Here immunoSEQ multiplex PCR was the method, and the copy in TCRdb shows in-frame clones only, minus some. The sample includes some 80,000 clones, approximately 89% of them seen just once. The chain joins TRBV18 to TRBJ2-6, with D unresolved. The sample in question was CD4+ or CD8+ T cells sorted from blood, obtained in a trial of the OX40 agonist ivuxolimab. This clonotype was obtained from an adult with an advanced solid tumor such as melanoma, head and neck, liver or kidney cancer. Written as DNA, the CDR3 is TGTGCCAGCTCACCTAAATCTGGGGCCAACGTCCTGACTTTC. It codes for CASSPKSGANVLTF.